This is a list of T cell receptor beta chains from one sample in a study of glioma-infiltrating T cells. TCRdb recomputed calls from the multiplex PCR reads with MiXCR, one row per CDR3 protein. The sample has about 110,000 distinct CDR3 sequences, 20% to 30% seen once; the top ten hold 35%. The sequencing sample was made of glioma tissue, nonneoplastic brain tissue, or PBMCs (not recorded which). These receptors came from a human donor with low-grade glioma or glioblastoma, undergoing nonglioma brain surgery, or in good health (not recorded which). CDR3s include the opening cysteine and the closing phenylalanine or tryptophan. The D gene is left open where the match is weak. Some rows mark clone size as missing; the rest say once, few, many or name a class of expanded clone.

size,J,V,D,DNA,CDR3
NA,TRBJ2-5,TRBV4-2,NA,TGTGCCAGCAGCACTGGAAATACAGAGACCCAGTACTTC,CASSTGNTETQYF
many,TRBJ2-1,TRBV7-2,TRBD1,TGTGCCAGCACCGTTCAGGGGGCATACAATGAGCAGTTCTTC,CASTVQGAYNEQFF
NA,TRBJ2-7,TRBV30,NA,TGTGCCTGGTCTGACAGCACCTACGAGCAGTACTTC,CAWSDSTYEQYF
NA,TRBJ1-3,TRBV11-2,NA,TGTGCCAGCAGCTTATGGGTCGGACAGTTCTCCTCTGGAAACACCATATATTTT,CASSLWVGQFSSGNTIYF
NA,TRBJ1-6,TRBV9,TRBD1,TGTGCCAGCAGCACTCGACAGGGCGGTAATTCACCCCTCCACTTT,CASSTRQGGNSPLHF
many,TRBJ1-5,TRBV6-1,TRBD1,TGTGCCAGCAGGCTGACAGGGGGCAATCAGCCCCAGCATTTT,CASRLTGGNQPQHF
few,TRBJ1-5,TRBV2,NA,TGTGCCAGCACCGACCAGGGACTACTTCAGCCCCAGCATTTT,CASTDQGLLQPQHF
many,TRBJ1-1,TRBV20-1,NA,TGCAGTGAAGAGTTGGGATTAAACACTGAAGCTTTCTTT,CSEELGLNTEAFF
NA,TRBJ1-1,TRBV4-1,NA,TGCGCCAGCAGCCACCCGTCGACAGCGTTCCGCACTGAAGCTTTCTTT,CASSHPSTAFRTEAFF
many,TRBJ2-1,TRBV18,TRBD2,TGTGCCAGCTCACAGGGACTAGCGGACAATGAGCAGTTCTTC,CASSQGLADNEQFF
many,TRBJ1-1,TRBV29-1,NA,TGCAGCGTTGAGCTAATTCAGAACACTGAAGCTTTCTTT,CSVELIQNTEAFF
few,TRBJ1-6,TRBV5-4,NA,TGTGCCAGCCAGCTTAGGGGGGATTCACCCCTCCACTTT,CASQLRGDSPLHF
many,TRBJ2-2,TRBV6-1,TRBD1,TGTGCCAGCAGGACAGGGGGAACCGGGGAGCTGTTTTTT,CASRTGGTGELFF
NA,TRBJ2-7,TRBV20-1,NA,TGCAGTGCTGAAGGCGGGGTCAGGCCAAACTACGAGCAGTACTTC,CSAEGGVRPNYEQYF
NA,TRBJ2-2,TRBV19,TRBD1,TGTGCCAGCAGACTACAGGGGACGAACACCGGGGAGCTGTTTTTT,CASRLQGTNTGELFF
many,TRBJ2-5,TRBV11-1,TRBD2,TGTGCCAGCAGGCCGGGACTAGCGGGATTCTCCCAAGAGACCCAGTACTTC,CASRPGLAGFSQETQYF
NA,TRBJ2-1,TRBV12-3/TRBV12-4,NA,TGTGCCAGCAGTTTCGAACTAGGGAGCGAAAATGAGCAGTTCTTC,CASSFELGSENEQFF
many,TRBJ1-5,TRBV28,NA,TGTGCCAGCTCCCTTAGGGGGACTACTCGGACCCAGCATTTT,CASSLRGTTRTQHF
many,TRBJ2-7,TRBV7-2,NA,TGTGCCAGCACCTCTTCACAGCGTTCCTACGAGCAGTACTTC,CASTSSQRSYEQYF
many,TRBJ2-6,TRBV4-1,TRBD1,TGCGCCAGCAGCCAAGATCTGACGGGACAGGGTAAGGGGGCCAACGTCCTGACTTTC,CASSQDLTGQGKGANVLTF